This T cell receptor beta chain was obtained from a study of human thymus T cells. General observations from the study: Biased V and J segment usage appeared in thymus and peripheral blood.

The data were produced by immunoSEQ multiplex PCR, yet TCRdb's version contains in-frame clones alone and is incomplete. Of about 50,000 clones listed, 85% to 95% were seen once; the top ten hold about 0.17%. As to this clone: No antigen is known for it.

Among the donors, all were healthy Finnish infants having corrective surgery for congenital heart defects. Half of the eight donors gave roughly 0.45-1 mL blood during surgery. All available leukocytes, rather than a set cell count, yielded the blood DNA. This CDR3 is built from 14 residues. V lost 7 bases to trimming and J lost 6 bases; unmatched junction nucleotides: 10. The germline gives CDR1 SQVTM, CDR2 ANQGSEA. The origin of this receptor is a girl less than two years old with a congenital heart defect but otherwise immunologically healthy. The sample consisted of blood. This chain uses TRBV29-1 with TRBJ2-4; the match to TRBD1 covers 9 bases. Here the CDR3 DNA reads TGCAGCGCCTGGACAGGGGCCCCAGGAAACATTCAGTACTTC. Protein product: CSAWTGAPGNIQYF.